These 27 T cell receptor beta chains came from one sample sequenced in a study of somatic mutations in cytotoxic T cells in rheumatoid arthritis. TCRdb's copy holds only in-frame clones and misses some; the assay was immunoSEQ multiplex PCR. The data show some 20,000 clones, around 70% seen once. The sequenced sample was CD8+ T cells sorted from blood. The receptors here all came from a woman aged 55-69 years in good health.

In its sample, this clone is hyperexpanded. This chain joins TRBV6-5 and TRBJ1-2; D not resolved. Trimming stripped 0 bases from V and 4 bases from J, with 6 bases between. The CDR3 has 13 residues. Germline V gives CDR1 MNHEY, CDR2 SVGAGI. Written as DNA, the CDR3 is TGTGCCAGCAGTTACTCGGACGGCTATGGCTACACCTTC. It codes for CASSYSDGYGYTF.

This clone was seen just once. V usage is TRBV9 and J usage is TRBJ2-5, with a possible D match to TRBD1 (6 bases). The CDR3 contains 13 residues. The germline V gene encodes CDR1 SGDLS and CDR2 YYNGEE. V lost 3 bases, J lost 3 bases, and 9 bases lay in between. The CDR3 nucleotides read TGTGCCAGCAGCGGGGGACATAAAGAGACCCAGTACTTC. Encoded protein: CASSGGHKETQYF.

The V call is TRBV6-6, the J call TRBJ1-2; D is uncertain. There are 14 residues in the CDR3. Germline-derived CDR1 and CDR2 are MNHNY and SVGAGI (reference sequence). The ends were cut back, 7 bases at V and 8 bases at J, with 20 bases in the middle. CDR3 DNA sequence: TGTGCCAGCACCCTGCCCCGGGGAGGAGAGGGCTACACCTTC. Its translation is CASTLPRGGEGYTF.

This sequence joins TRBV29-1 and TRBJ2-7; D gene ambiguous. Germline V lookup: CDR1 SQVTM, CDR2 ANQGSEA. The ends were cut back, 0 bases at V and 1 base at J, with 7 bases in the middle. The CDR3 consists of 13 residues. In DNA, the CDR3 is TGCAGCGTTGAAGAGGGTGGGTCCTACGAGCAGTACTTC. Encoded protein: CSVEEGGSYEQYF.

The chain couples TRBV27 to TRBJ2-5, with D perhaps matching TRBD1 (6 bases). The CDR3 has 15 residues. Germline V gives CDR1 MNHEY, CDR2 SMNVEV (reference sequence). Trimming stripped 5 bases from V and 1 base from J, with 14 bases between. Here the CDR3 reads CASSTLGHLQETQYF. The CDR3 region has the DNA TGTGCCAGCAGTACCCTGGGACACCTCCAAGAGACCCAGTACTTC.

This clone was observed a handful of times. The V and J genes are TRBV2 and TRBJ1-1, with TRBD1 identical over 7 bases. This CDR3 is 13 amino acids long. The germline V gene has CDR1 SNHLY and CDR2 FYNNEI. J gave up 5 bases and V 7 bases, and 7 bases lay outside the gene matches. In DNA form, the CDR3 reads TGTGCCAGCACGAACCAGGGGGGTACTGAAGCTTTCTTT. This translates into CASTNQGGTEAFF.

CDR3 bases: TGTGCCAGCAGTGAAGCAGGGCCAGGCTCCTACAATGAGCAGTTCTTC. This gives the protein CASSEAGPGSYNEQFF. The chain is built from TRBV2 and TRBJ2-1; D not resolved. The germline V gene has CDR1 SNHLY and CDR2 FYNNEI. V was trimmed by 0 bases and J by 0 bases, leaving 9 bases between them. The CDR3 is 16 residues long.

The V and J genes are TRBV4-1 and TRBJ2-3, with a weak D call TRBD2 (5 bases). The germline V gene has CDR1 MGHRA and CDR2 YSYEKL. The CDR3 runs 16 residues. The V and J ends lost 3 bases and 1 base respectively, with 14 bases between them. The CDR3 DNA reads TGCGCCAGCAGCCAGATAGCGATCGGGGGCACAGATACGCAGTATTTT. Translating it yields CASSQIAIGGTDTQYF.

The V gene is TRBV29-1, the J gene TRBJ1-2; 8 positions match TRBD1. The CDR3 consists of 17 residues. V lost 6 bases to trimming and J lost 0 bases; unmatched junction nucleotides: 15. Germline CDR1 is SQVTM and CDR2 is ANQGSEA. The DNA of the CDR3 is TGCAGCGTGTACGGCCTAACCGGGACAGGTTCTAACTATGGCTACACCTTC. Translated: CSVYGLTGTGSNYGYTF.

This sequence joins TRBV19 and TRBJ1-5; D is unclear. This CDR3 contains 13 residues. V lost 8 bases, J lost 2 bases, and 10 bases lay in between. Germline assignment: CDR1 LNHDA and CDR2 SQIVND (reference sequence). The CDR3 DNA follows: TGTGCCAGTCAGGCCGGGGGCAATCAGCCCCAGCATTTT. Translating gives CASQAGGNQPQHF.

V gene TRBV5-4 combines with J gene TRBJ2-2; D is undetermined. Germline loops: CDR1 SGHNT, CDR2 YYREEE (reference sequence). V was trimmed by 4 bases and J by 1 base, leaving 2 bases between them. The CDR3 consists of 12 residues. CDR3 protein: CASSLNTGELFF. The CDR3 coding sequence is TGTGCCAGCAGCCTGAACACCGGGGAGCTGTTTTTT.

This chain uses TRBV9 with TRBJ2-1; 9 bases fit TRBD1. V lost 0 bases, J lost 9 bases, and 10 bases stayed unmatched. Germline V gene data show CDR1 as SGDLS and CDR2 as YYNGEE. CDR3 length: 16 residues. The CDR3 protein is CASSVVGTGRFSEQFF. CDR3 DNA sequence: TGTGCCAGCAGCGTAGTAGGGACAGGGAGGTTTAGTGAGCAGTTCTTC. Using reference TRBV9 and TRBJ2-1 for the parts outside the CDR3, the full variable domain is DSGVTQTPKHLITATGQRVTLRCSPRSGDLSVYWYQQSLDQGLQFLIQYYNGEERAKGNILERFSAQQFPDLHSELNLSSLELGDSALYFCASSVVGTGRFSEQFFGPGTRLTVL.

This chain uses TRBV29-1 with TRBJ2-3; 8 nucleotides match TRBD2. With V trimmed by 3 bases and J by 4 bases, 6 bases remained unmatched. Germline V lookup: CDR1 SQVTM, CDR2 ANQGSEA. The CDR3 extends over 14 amino acids. The CDR3 reads CSVDIGRAADTQYF. The CDR3 bases are TGCAGCGTTGACATCGGGAGGGCCGCAGATACGCAGTATTTT.

The rearrangement links TRBV25-1 to TRBJ2-5, with TRBD2 identical over 15 bases. This CDR3 spans 16 amino acids. Looked up from germline, CDR1 is MGHDK and CDR2 is SYGVNS. After removal of 4 bases from V and 3 bases from J, the junction contained 3 bases not matched to a gene. In DNA, the CDR3 is TGTGCCAGCAGTGGACGGACTAGCGGGAGGGAAGAGACCCAGTACTTC. As protein: CASSGRTSGREETQYF. Drawing the rest from reference TRBV25-1 and TRBJ2-5, the complete variable domain is EADIYQTPRYLVIGTGKKITLECSQTMGHDKMYWYQQDPGMELHLIHYSYGVNSTEKGDLSSESTVSRIRTEHFPLTLESARPSHTSQYLCASSGRTSGREETQYFGPGTRLLVL.

This clone was picked up a small number of times. The rearrangement links TRBV27 to TRBJ1-1; no reliable D call. There are 12 residues in the CDR3. The germline V gene encodes CDR1 MNHEY and CDR2 SMNVEV (reference sequence). The V end was cut by 4 bases, the J end by 1 base, with 4 bases between. The CDR3 loop is CASSSGNTEAFF. For the CDR3, the DNA is TGTGCCAGCAGTTCAGGGAACACTGAAGCTTTCTTT.

The count of this clone is one. V and J are TRBV7-6 and TRBJ1-2; D is ambiguous. CDR3 length: 14 residues. Germline V gives CDR1 SGHVS, CDR2 FNYEAQ. The V and J ends lost 3 bases and 0 bases respectively, with 8 bases between them. The DNA of the CDR3 is TGTGCCAGCAGCTTGGACGGATCTAACTATGGCTACACCTTC. Translating it yields CASSLDGSNYGYTF.

The rearrangement joins TRBV9 to TRBJ2-3; D is undetermined. V lost 4 bases and J lost 0, with 9 bases in between. The V gene's germline CDR1 is SGDLS and CDR2 YYNGEE. This CDR3 has 14 residues. The CDR3 DNA reads as TGTGCCAGCAGCCCGTACACCAGCACAGATACGCAGTATTTT. It translates to CASSPYTSTDTQYF. Full variable domain (rest looked up from reference TRBV9 and TRBJ2-3): DSGVTQTPKHLITATGQRVTLRCSPRSGDLSVYWYQQSLDQGLQFLIQYYNGEERAKGNILERFSAQQFPDLHSELNLSSLELGDSALYFCASSPYTSTDTQYFGPGTRLTVL.

This chain joins TRBV29-1 and TRBJ2-2; D may be TRBD1 (6 bases). The CDR3 is 13 amino acids. Trimming shortened V by 6 bases and J by 5 bases, and 13 bases separated the two germline ends. Germline V gives CDR1 SQVTM, CDR2 ANQGSEA. CDR3 amino acids: CSVSRGRTGELFF. CDR3 nucleotides: TGCAGCGTCAGCAGGGGTAGGACCGGGGAGCTGTTTTTT.

The V call is TRBV27, the J call TRBJ2-7; D remains ambiguous. The CDR3 contains 13 residues. In germline, CDR1 is MNHEY, CDR2 SMNVEV (reference sequence). The V and J ends lost 2 bases and 6 bases respectively, with 11 bases between them. The CDR3 here is CASSLRAGREQYF. DNA for the CDR3: TGTGCCAGCAGTTTAAGGGCAGGACGCGAGCAGTACTTC.

The chain has TRBV29-1 and TRBJ2-5, with D possibly matching TRBD1 (6 bases). The CDR3 has 14 residues. V lost 7 bases to trimming and J lost 6 bases, with 21 bases between them. Germline lookup yields CDR1 SQVTM and CDR2 ANQGSEA. CDR3 residues: CSAPRQGTGKTQYF. The DNA for the CDR3 is TGCAGCGCCCCCCGGCAGGGGACGGGTAAGACCCAGTACTTC.

This clone is medium-sized in the sample. The chain employs TRBV5-6 and TRBJ2-1, with a possible D match to TRBD2 (6 bases). Per the germline V gene, CDR1 is SGHDT and CDR2 is YYEEEE. This CDR3 is 16 amino acids long. V was trimmed by 2 bases and J by 3 bases, leaving 15 bases between them. The CDR3 sequence is CASSFTGTARYNEQFF. Here the CDR3 DNA reads TGTGCCAGCAGCTTCACCGGGACTGCCCGCTACAATGAGCAGTTCTTC.

V usage is TRBV11-2 and J usage is TRBJ1-2, with no clear D. The CDR3 has 11 residues. V lost 4 bases and J lost 8, with 8 bases in between. Germline CDR1 reads SGHAT; CDR2 reads FQNNGV. The CDR3 nucleotides are TGTGCCAGCAGCTCTCGGGAGGGCTACACCTTC. Amino acid sequence: CASSSREGYTF.

In this sample, this clone turned up a few times. This chain connects TRBV21-1 to TRBJ2-7. TRBV21-1 is a pseudogene segment. This CDR3 is built from 13 residues. The CDR3 protein is CASSQGSNYEQYF. The CDR3 DNA follows: TGTGCCAGCAGTCAAGGCAGTAACTACGAGCAGTACTTC.

V is TRBV6-1 and J is TRBJ2-1, with 10 bases aligning to TRBD2. The germline V gene encodes CDR1 MNHNS and CDR2 SASEGT. The ends lost 7 bases at V and 6 bases at J; junction bases unmatched: 9. CDR3 length equals 15 residues. In DNA, the CDR3 is TGTGCCAGCATTTTCGGACTAGCGGAAACCAATGAGCAGTTCTTC. Its protein is CASIFGLAETNEQFF.

This chain connects TRBV4-1 to TRBJ1-2; D is ambiguous. This CDR3 has 15 residues. The V end was cut by 1 base, the J end by 7 bases, with 16 bases between. CDR1 and CDR2 (germline): MGHRA, YSYEKL. CDR3 coding DNA: TGCGCCAGCAGCCAAGCCGGCAGCTCGAGCCGTGGCTACACCTTC. It translates to CASSQAGSSSRGYTF.

A few counts support this clone. The V gene is TRBV12-5, the J gene TRBJ1-4; TRBD1 matches 11 bases. In germline, CDR1 is LGHNT, CDR2 FRNRAP. CDR3 length equals 14 residues. V shed 4 bases and J 6 bases; nucleotides not matched to a gene: 1. CDR3 loop: CASGWTGGDEKLFF. The CDR3 DNA follows: TGTGCTAGTGGTTGGACAGGGGGCGATGAAAAACTGTTTTTT.

In its sample, this clone was seen a few times. The V call is TRBV6-1, the J call TRBJ2-7; TRBD1 agrees at 9 bases. CDR1 and CDR2 from the germline V gene are MNHNS and SASEGT. There are 16 residues in the CDR3. The V gene end was trimmed by 4 bases and the J gene end by 6 bases; junction bases not matched to a gene: 13. This chain's CDR3 is CASSGARGQGPAEQYF. For the CDR3, the DNA is TGTGCCAGCAGTGGAGCGCGCGGACAGGGGCCCGCCGAGCAGTACTTC.